This T cell receptor (beta chain) comes out of a study of T cell changes during pregnancy in multiple sclerosis. Sequenced by immunoSEQ multiplex PCR; TCRdb stores in-frame clones only, minus some. The data show approximately 39,000 clones, almost 90% seen once. As to this clone: Sequence at one end of the junction differs from germline and may be a read error.

This CDR3 has 15 residues. CDR1 is SSHAT, CDR2 FNYEAQ, per germline (reference sequence). This clonotype was obtained from a female donor with multiple sclerosis, enrolled in a pregnancy study. The chain couples TRBV7-7 to TRBJ2-1; 11 bases map to TRBD2. This specimen consisted of CD4+ T cells from peripheral blood mononuclear cells, obtained in the second trimester of pregnancy. CDR3 in DNA: TGTGCTAGCAGCCCTACTAGCGGGAGCTGGGGGGAGCAGTTCTTC. It specifies CASSPTSGSWGEQFF.